The entry that follows covers one T cell receptor beta chain sequence. The target antigen is unknown. This record belongs to a study of blood T cells in healthy people across ages. Whole-study context: When template switching was applied, about one barcoded beta molecule was captured per two T cells. Whole-study results and caveats: PBMCs left unsorted prevented a conclusive naive versus antigen-experienced comparison. When one million T cells were used, diversity estimates were thought to be underestimates.

Losses at the gene ends were 4 bases for V and 4 bases for J; bases not matched to a gene: 12. The germline CDR1 and CDR2 sequences are DFQATT and SNEGSKA (reference sequence). The CDR3 contains 17 residues. A second about 7 to 12 cycle PCR used barcoded and J-beta primers. TCRdb re-derived calls from the 5' RACE reads in MiXCR, one entry per CDR3 protein. The sample contains approximately 690,000 distinct CDR3 sequences, around two fifths of which appear only once. The chain uses TRBV20-1 and TRBJ2-7; 14 bases agree with TRBD2. The sequence came from an elderly man in good health. The sequenced sample consisted of blood. CDR3 residues: CSATPGLAGEQSYEQYF. CDR3 coding DNA: TGCAGTGCTACCCCGGGACTAGCGGGAGAGCAGTCGTACGAGCAGTACTTC.